This T cell receptor beta chain stems from a study of cytotoxic CD8 clonotypes in ibrutinib-treated CLL. Study-wide context: Response sampling came at median around twelve months of treatment, ranging 6 to 36 months.

Germline V gene data show CDR1 as SQVTM and CDR2 as ANQGSEA. This CDR3 is built from 13 residues. The ends were cut back, 8 bases at V and 0 bases at J, with 13 bases in the middle. Study results and limitations: Sustained-remission patients were sampled at different times than progressing patients were. Treatment saw public clonotypes, which were uncommon, either contract or stay stable.

Extraction of roughly 2 micrograms of genomic DNA from cryopreserved PBMCs supplied material for TCR beta libraries. This clone came up a few times. What it recognizes is unknown. Method: immunoSEQ multiplex PCR; TCRdb's copy keeps in-frame clones and lacks some. This repertoire shows under 300,000 clones, around three quarters found once; its top ten account for over 15%. Sequences were derived from PBMCs, sampled after 24 months of ibrutinib treatment. This TCR was recovered from a human donor with chronic lymphocytic leukemia. The rearrangement joins TRBV29-1 to TRBJ1-2, with D unclear. CDR3 amino acids: CSSQLLANYGYTF. CDR3 in DNA: TGCAGCTCACAGTTGTTAGCTAACTATGGCTACACCTTC.